One and the same sample provided the 30 T cell receptor beta chains below, sequenced in a study of T cell responses to AZD1222 COVID-19 vaccine. TCRdb's copy holds only in-frame clones and misses some; the assay was immunoSEQ multiplex PCR. The sample consists of over 110,000 clones, 92% of them appearing once. The sample consisted of peripheral blood, taken on day 0 of AZD1222 vaccination. The receptors shown here come from an adult in good health.

The CDR3 DNA is TGTGCCAGCAGCGTAGACCTGTCTGGGGCCAACGTCCTGACTTTC. This gives the protein CASSVDLSGANVLTF. The chain has TRBV9 and TRBJ2-6; D is unclear. V lost 0 bases and J 1 base, leaving 5 bases between the germline ends. Germline CDR1 SGDLS, CDR2 YYNGEE. CDR3 length: 15 amino acids.

The V and J genes are TRBV5-6 and TRBJ2-7; no reliable D call. With 2 bases removed from V and 1 base from J, the gap between germline ends came to 7 bases. From germline, CDR1 is SGHDT and CDR2 YYEEEE. The CDR3 has 13 residues. CDR3 sequence reads: CASSLRVSYEQYF. CDR3 DNA: TGTGCCAGCAGCTTAAGGGTTTCCTACGAGCAGTACTTC.

This clone has just one count. The chain has TRBV3-1 (or the pseudogene TRBV3-2) and TRBJ2-1; 7 bases agree with TRBD2. The germline V gene has CDR1 LGHDT and CDR2 YNNKEL (reference sequence). J lost 0 bases, V lost 6 bases, and 8 bases had no gene match. CDR3 length: 16 residues. Here the CDR3 DNA reads TGTGCCAGCAGTCCCCTTGGCGGGGGCTCCTACAATGAGCAGTTCTTC. It yields the protein CASSPLGGGSYNEQFF.

This clone was observed a single time. The chain uses TRBV28 and TRBJ2-1; TRBD2 agrees at 10 bases. The junction had 11 bases not matched to a gene; V was cut back by 4 bases and J by 2 bases. Germline CDR1 MDHEN, CDR2 SYDVKM. This CDR3 spans 18 amino acids. CDR3 coding DNA: TGTGCCAGCAGTTCCCTAGCGGGAGAGCCGAGCCCCTACAATGAGCAGTTCTTC. Amino acids: CASSSLAGEPSPYNEQFF.

The V gene is TRBV30, the J gene TRBJ2-1; D possibly uses TRBD1 or TRBD2 (6 bases each). This CDR3 spans 13 amino acids. V dropped 2 bases and J dropped 8 bases, with 13 bases sitting between them. CDR1 is GTSNPN and CDR2 is SVGIG in the germline V gene (reference sequence). The CDR3 nucleotides read TGTGCCTGGAGTCCCCTCGGGGGCTATGAGCAGTTCTTC. Its protein product is CAWSPLGGYEQFF.

The CDR3 DNA reads as TGTGCCAGCCAGCGGGACCCTTCAGGGGAGCAGTACTTC. Translated, it gives CASQRDPSGEQYF. The rearrangement links TRBV2 to TRBJ2-7; 7 nucleotides line up with TRBD2. Trimming took 8 bases from V and 7 from J; bases not matched to a gene: 11. This CDR3 region has 13 residues. Germline V gives CDR1 SNHLY, CDR2 FYNNEI.

V gene TRBV19 combines with J gene TRBJ2-3; D is perhaps TRBD1 (7 bases). CDR1 and CDR2 (germline): LNHDA, SQIVND (reference sequence). Trimming stripped 6 bases from V and 0 bases from J, with 28 bases between. This CDR3 contains 20 residues. The CDR3 coding sequence is TGTGCCAGTAGCCTCCGGGACAGAGGGGGCCCCGGGAGAAGCACAGATACGCAGTATTTT. This sequence encodes CASSLRDRGGPGRSTDTQYF.

The chain links TRBV20-1 to TRBJ1-2, with 7 bases that match TRBD1. The CDR3 sequence is 14 residues long. CDR1 and CDR2 from the germline V gene are DFQATT and SNEGSKA (reference sequence). V shed 3 bases, J shed 4 bases, and the junction held 8 bases outside the gene matches. For the CDR3, the DNA is TGCAGTGCTAGTAAACAGGGGTTCGTCTATGGCTACACCTTC. This sequence encodes CSASKQGFVYGYTF.

V is TRBV19 and J is TRBJ2-7, with TRBD1 matching 8 bases. V shed 3 bases and J 2 bases; nucleotides not matched to a gene: 9. Germline CDR1 LNHDA, CDR2 SQIVND (reference sequence). The CDR3 is 16 residues long. This CDR3 is CASSMTRTGLAYEQYF. The CDR3 region has the DNA TGTGCCAGTAGTATGACACGGACAGGGCTTGCCTACGAGCAGTACTTC.

The chain links TRBV19 to TRBJ1-1, with D uncertain. V was clipped by 5 bases and J by 5 bases, with 21 bases between them. The length of the CDR3 is 16 residues. Germline-derived CDR1 and CDR2 are LNHDA and SQIVND (reference sequence). CDR3 nucleotide sequence: TGTGCCAGTAGTCCTCTGGTTCAGGTTAGTCTTACTGAAGCTTTCTTT. This encodes CASSPLVQVSLTEAFF.

The V gene is TRBV7-2, the J gene TRBJ1-5; TRBD1 matches at 11 bases. The CDR3 spans 16 residues. V lost 3 bases to trimming and J lost 6 bases; unmatched junction nucleotides: 7. Germline lookup yields CDR1 SGHTA and CDR2 FQGNSA. CDR3 sequence: CASSLQAGTGGQPQHF. The CDR3 DNA is TGTGCCAGCAGCTTGCAAGCCGGGACAGGGGGTCAGCCCCAGCATTTT.

This clone was found once. The gene calls are TRBV6-5 and TRBJ1-2; D is unresolved. The CDR3 contains 15 residues. V was trimmed by 5 bases and J by 2 bases, leaving 15 bases between them. The germline V gene has CDR1 MNHEY and CDR2 SVGAGI. In DNA, the CDR3 is TGTGCCAGCAGTCCCCCGGACTTACTGAACTATGGCTACACCTTC. Translating gives CASSPPDLLNYGYTF.

The rearrangement joins TRBV19 to TRBJ1-4; 10 nucleotides align to TRBD1. The CDR3 loop spans 14 amino acids. Per the germline V gene, CDR1 is LNHDA and CDR2 is SQIVND (reference sequence). The ends lost 6 bases at V and 8 bases at J; junction bases unmatched: 6. In DNA, the CDR3 is TGTGCCAGTAGCGTCGACAGGGGGCAAGAAAAACTGTTTTTT. Protein: CASSVDRGQEKLFF.

This chain uses TRBV5-1 with TRBJ2-6, with 7 bases identical to TRBD1. Germline V CDR1 and CDR2: SGHRS, YFSETQ. The CDR3 extends over 16 amino acids. V was clipped by 5 bases and J by 2 bases; unmatched bases: 7. CDR3 DNA: TGCGCCAGCAGGAGAGAACAGGGGCCTGGGGCCAACGTCCTGACTTTC. It is translated as CASRREQGPGANVLTF.

The rearrangement links TRBV14 to TRBJ2-7, with a tentative D call TRBD2 (5 bases). Per the germline V gene, CDR1 is SGHDN and CDR2 is FVKESK. CDR3 length: 14 residues. Trimming removed 1 base from V and 6 bases from J, with 13 bases in between. CDR3 sequence: CASSQARGNAEQYF. CDR3 nucleotide sequence: TGTGCCAGCAGCCAAGCCCGGGGAAACGCCGAGCAGTACTTC. Full variable domain (remainder filled in from reference TRBV14 and TRBJ2-7): EAGVTQFPSHSVIEKGQTVTLRCDPISGHDNLYWYRRVMGKEIKFLLHFVKESKQDESGMPNNRFLAERTGGTYSTLKVQPAELEDSGVYFCASSQARGNAEQYFGPGTRLTVT.

This clone was counted a few times. The rearrangement uses TRBV11-2 and TRBJ1-6; 7 nucleotides match TRBD1. Germline V gene data show CDR1 as SGHAT and CDR2 as FQNNGV. J was trimmed by 7 bases and V by 5 bases; bases with no gene match: 8. The CDR3 totals 15 residues. The CDR3 DNA sequence: TGTGCCAGCAGCCTCCGACAGGGTTTGAATTCACCCCTCCACTTT. Translated: CASSLRQGLNSPLHF.

The rearrangement joins TRBV12-1 to TRBJ1-1; TRBD1 is taken as the D call from the table, unchecked against the DNA. TRBV12-1 is a known pseudogene. CDR3 length: 13 residues. The CDR3 reads CASSPTEDRVPFF. The CDR3 region has the DNA TGTGCCAGCAGCCCGACCGAGGACAGGGTCCCTTTCTTT.

V is TRBV2 and J is TRBJ1-5, with a possible D match to TRBD1 (5 bases). V shed 4 bases and J shed 0 bases, with 7 bases lying between them. CDR1 SNHLY and CDR2 FYNNEI come from the germline V gene. This CDR3 spans 14 amino acids. The CDR3 reads CASSGQFSNQPQHF. DNA of the CDR3: TGTGCCAGCAGTGGACAGTTTAGCAATCAGCCCCAGCATTTT.

This rearrangement joins TRBV21-1 to TRBJ1-5. TRBV21-1 is flagged as a pseudogene. This CDR3 region has 16 residues. The CDR3 DNA is TGTGCCAGCAGCAAAAGGGGGGGCAGCGGCAATCAGCCCCAGCATTTT. It is translated as CASSKRGGSGNQPQHF.

This rearrangement joins TRBV18 to TRBJ1-2, with TRBD1 matching over 8 bases. In germline, CDR1 is KGHSH, CDR2 LQKENI. The CDR3 totals 13 residues. The V segment lost 3 bases and the J segment 6 bases; nucleotides outside the gene matches: 3. The DNA of the CDR3 is TGTGCCAGCTCACCGCAGGGGGCCCATGGCTACACCTTC. Protein sequence: CASSPQGAHGYTF. Together with reference TRBV18 and TRBJ1-2, the CDR3 gives the full variable domain: NAGVMQNPRHLVRRRGQEARLRCSPMKGHSHVYWYRQLPEEGLKFMVYLQKENIIDESGMPKERFSAEFPKEGPSILRIQQVVRGDSAAYFCASSPQGAHGYTFGSGTRLTVV.

There are a few counts of this clone. The chain joins TRBV6-1 to TRBJ2-1; D assignment may be TRBD1 or TRBD2 (5 bases each). Germline loops: CDR1 MNHNS, CDR2 SASEGT. V lost 3 bases, J lost 2 bases, and 11 bases lay in between. The CDR3 is 15 amino acids. CDR3 in amino acids: CASSDFGTPYNEQFF. CDR3 nucleotides: TGTGCCAGCAGTGATTTCGGGACCCCCTACAATGAGCAGTTCTTC.

This chain uses TRBV9 with TRBJ1-1; D unresolved. The CDR3 consists of 16 residues. Trimming pared 0 bases from V and 3 bases from J, leaving 15 bases between. The germline V gene has CDR1 SGDLS and CDR2 YYNGEE. Here the CDR3 reads CASSVAILVGDTEAFF. The CDR3 DNA sequence: TGTGCCAGCAGCGTAGCCATCCTCGTCGGGGACACTGAAGCTTTCTTT.

V usage is TRBV18 and J usage is TRBJ1-1; 8 positions agree with TRBD1. The CDR3 has 18 residues. The V gene's germline CDR1 is KGHSH and CDR2 LQKENI. V was clipped by 3 bases and J by 3 bases; unmatched bases: 15. For the CDR3, the DNA is TGTGCCAGCTCACCCAGACAGGGGCGACCCCAAATATACACTGAAGCTTTCTTT. Residues: CASSPRQGRPQIYTEAFF. The complete variable domain, with remaining parts taken from reference TRBV18 and TRBJ1-1, reads NAGVMQNPRHLVRRRGQEARLRCSPMKGHSHVYWYRQLPEEGLKFMVYLQKENIIDESGMPKERFSAEFPKEGPSILRIQQVVRGDSAAYFCASSPRQGRPQIYTEAFFGQGTRLTVV.

This chain uses TRBV24-1 with TRBJ2-5, with a weak D call TRBD2 (6 bases). The length of the CDR3 is 13 residues. CDR1 and CDR2 (germline): KGHDR, SFDVKD. The germline V and J ends were trimmed by 6 bases and 5 bases, with 12 bases remaining between them. The CDR3 DNA reads TGTGCCACCAGTTCCGGGAGTCGGGAGACCCAGTACTTC. Its translation: CATSSGSRETQYF.

The gene calls are TRBV28 and TRBJ2-1, with unresolved D. V lost 1 base and J lost 12, with 10 bases in between. Germline assignment: CDR1 MDHEN and CDR2 SYDVKM. The CDR3 runs 12 residues. CDR3 nucleotide sequence: TGTGCCAGCAGTTTATCCCGGGTCGTGCAGTTCTTC. This gives the protein CASSLSRVVQFF.

The rearrangement links TRBV24-1 to TRBJ1-5; D is possibly TRBD1 (5 bases). Germline-derived CDR1 and CDR2 are KGHDR and SFDVKD. Deletions cut 9 bases from V and 3 bases from J, with 11 bases between. The CDR3 spans 13 residues. The CDR3 spells CATSRGLNQPQHF. CDR3 DNA sequence: TGTGCCACCTCCCGGGGCCTCAATCAGCCCCAGCATTTT.

This clone was recorded only once. The chain couples TRBV5-1 to TRBJ2-7; 11 positions match TRBD2. The CDR3 totals 16 residues. V lost 0 bases to trimming and J lost 3 bases; unmatched junction nucleotides: 5. CDR1 is SGHRS and CDR2 is YFSETQ in the germline V gene. CDR3 sequence (DNA): TGCGCCAGCAGCTTGGAGGGACTAGCGGCTTTCTACGAGCAGTACTTC. It encodes CASSLEGLAAFYEQYF.

CDR3 amino acids: CASSFGMNYGYTF. The DNA of the CDR3 is TGCGCCAGCAGCTTCGGGATGAACTATGGCTACACCTTC. The V and J genes are TRBV5-1 and TRBJ1-2; no reliable D call. The CDR3 has 13 residues. Trimming removed 2 bases at V and 2 bases at J, with 7 bases between. Germline loops: CDR1 SGHRS, CDR2 YFSETQ.

The chain joins TRBV6-2 or TRBV6-3 to TRBJ2-2; 8 bases match TRBD2. CDR3 size: 14 residues. From germline, CDR1 is MNHEY and CDR2 SVGEGT. Trimming removed 6 bases from V and 6 bases from J; junction bases left unmatched: 6. The CDR3 sequence is CASSRLAMAGELFF. The CDR3 DNA reads TGTGCCAGCAGCCGACTAGCGATGGCCGGGGAGCTGTTTTTT.

The chain employs TRBV6-1 and TRBJ1-2, with a weak D call TRBD1 (5 bases). This CDR3 is 13 amino acids long. The germline CDR1 and CDR2 sequences are MNHNS and SASEGT. Between the trimmed V and J ends, which lost 2 bases and 4 bases, there was a span of 8 bases. CDR3 in amino acids: CASSESGTYGYTF. Here the CDR3 DNA reads TGTGCCAGCAGTGAATCAGGGACCTATGGCTACACCTTC.